Sequencing of this T cell receptor beta chain was carried out in a study of control samples from healthy donors and cancer patients. Clones were sequenced by immunoSEQ multiplex PCR, and TCRdb holds only the in-frame ones, with some missing. The table includes approximately 150,000 clones, about 91% detected once. This CDR3 has 17 residues. CDR1 is KGHDR and CDR2 is SFDVKD in the germline V gene. Trimming removed 9 bases from V and 1 base from J, with 18 bases in between. This clone occurred once. Sequencing was done on a sample of blood. The TCR sequence derives from a man aged 25 to 45 in good health. V is TRBV24-1 and J is TRBJ2-6; perhaps TRBD2 as D (5 bases). In DNA form, the CDR3 reads TGTGCCACCGGGAGTATTGGGCAGGTATCTGGGGCCAACGTCCTGACTTTC. As protein: CATGSIGQVSGANVLTF.